These 11 T cell receptor beta chains were sequenced from one sample in a study of CD8 T cells in ankylosing spondylitis. From the 5' RACE reads, TCRdb called clonotypes with MiXCR, one entry per CDR3 protein. The data contain 250,000 or so distinct CDR3 sequences, 18% of them seen just once; the ten biggest clones take up around 33%. Sequencing was carried out using blood, either unsorted or a sorted T cell fraction (not recorded which). The source of these receptors is a male donor with ankylosing spondylitis or in good health (not recorded which).

There are many counts of this clonotype. This chain uses TRBV30 with TRBJ1-1, with no clear D. Trimming cost V 0 bases and J 3 bases, with 17 bases left between them. Germline lookup yields CDR1 GTSNPN and CDR2 SVGIG (reference sequence). CDR3 length equals 16 residues. CDR3 in amino acids: CAWSVAGPAWDTEAFF. As DNA, the CDR3 is TGTGCCTGGAGTGTAGCGGGCCCGGCCTGGGACACTGAAGCTTTCTTT.

This clonotype was counted between two and nine times. The rearrangement links TRBV4-2 to TRBJ2-6; possible D gene TRBD1, 5 bases. Trimming removed 0 bases from V and 0 bases from J, with 9 bases in between. The germline CDR1 and CDR2 sequences are LGHNA and YNFKEQ. This CDR3 contains 17 residues. In nucleotides, the CDR3 is TGTGCCAGCAGCCAAGACAGGGCGTACTCTGGGGCCAACGTCCTGACTTTC. Its translation is CASSQDRAYSGANVLTF.

This clonotype appeared a few times. The V and J genes are TRBV27 and TRBJ1-1; a weak D match, TRBD1 (6 bases). Per germline, CDR1 MNHEY and CDR2 SMNVEV (reference sequence). This CDR3 region has 17 residues. Trimming stripped 5 bases from V and 0 bases from J, with 19 bases between. For the CDR3, the DNA is TGTGCCAGCAGTGCCACTGGGGGGCTACTAGTGAACACTGAAGCTTTCTTT. It translates to CASSATGGLLVNTEAFF.

This clonotype was seen a handful of times. This rearrangement joins TRBV5-1 to TRBJ2-5; D remains ambiguous. V gave up 6 bases and J gave up 0 bases, with 12 bases separating them. The CDR3 sequence is 14 residues long. Looked up from germline, CDR1 is SGHRS and CDR2 is YFSETQ. The CDR3 DNA is TGCGCCAGCATGGGGTCCCCAGACCAAGAGACCCAGTACTTC. Its translation: CASMGSPDQETQYF.

The chain uses TRBV4-1 and TRBJ1-1; no firm D call. Per germline, CDR1 MGHRA and CDR2 YSYEKL. The CDR3 covers 15 residues. Trimming took off 1 base at V and 0 bases at J, with 9 bases between the two ends. The CDR3 coding sequence is TGCGCCAGCAGCCAAGCGAAAACGGTGAACACTGAAGCTTTCTTT. Amino acid sequence: CASSQAKTVNTEAFF.

The chain recombines TRBV6-1 with TRBJ2-7; a possible D gene is TRBD1 (6 bases). The CDR3 extends over 13 amino acids. The V gene lost 5 bases and the J gene lost 5 bases, with 13 bases spanning the gap. The germline V gene has CDR1 MNHNS and CDR2 SASEGT. DNA of the CDR3: TGTGCCAGCAGTCCTCAAGGGGGAAACGAGCAGTACTTC. It specifies CASSPQGGNEQYF.

This clonotype was found a few times. V usage is TRBV7-2 and J usage is TRBJ1-3, with D unresolved. CDR3 length: 14 amino acids. The germline V and J ends were trimmed by 2 bases and 0 bases, with 5 bases remaining between them. In germline, CDR1 is SGHTA, CDR2 FQGNSA. The CDR3 reads CASSLMSSGNTIYF. The DNA for the CDR3 is TGTGCCAGCAGCTTAATGAGCTCTGGAAACACCATATATTTT.

This clonotype showed up just a few times. The V gene is TRBV7-9, the J gene TRBJ2-1; D call uncertain. This CDR3 has 15 residues. Trimming removed 5 bases from V and 3 bases from J, with 14 bases in between. Germline V gene data show CDR1 as SEHNR and CDR2 as FQNEAQ (reference sequence). The CDR3 region has the DNA TGTGCCAGCAGCCCTCAGGACGGTGACTACAATGAGCAGTTCTTC. Encoded protein: CASSPQDGDYNEQFF.

The CDR3 nucleotides are TGCGCCAGCAGCCAAGCCGCCTGGGGTCAGGATGAAAAACTGTTTTTT. Encoded protein: CASSQAAWGQDEKLFF. The chain is built from TRBV4-1 and TRBJ1-4; D is unresolved. CDR3 length equals 16 residues. V was cut by 1 base and J by 6 bases, with 15 bases left in between. Germline-derived CDR1 and CDR2 are MGHRA and YSYEKL.

Many counts were recorded for this clonotype. V gene TRBV12-3 or TRBV12-4 combines with J gene TRBJ2-1; 7 bases fit TRBD2. This CDR3 is 13 amino acids long. V dropped 3 bases and J dropped 6; count of bases not matched to a gene: 2. The CDR3 nucleotides are TGTGCCAGCAGTTTGGGGGGGATCAATGAGCAGTTCTTC. Its protein product is CASSLGGINEQFF.

This clonotype was detected ten times or more. The chain recombines TRBV7-3 with TRBJ2-3; 9 bases are shared with TRBD2. Germline V gives CDR1 SGHTA, CDR2 FQGTGA. The junction had 7 bases not matched to a gene; V was cut back by 1 base and J by 5 bases. This CDR3 has 16 residues. The CDR3 coding sequence is TGTGCCAGCAGCTTAATTAGCGGGAGAGGTATAGATACGCAGTATTTT. This encodes CASSLISGRGIDTQYF.